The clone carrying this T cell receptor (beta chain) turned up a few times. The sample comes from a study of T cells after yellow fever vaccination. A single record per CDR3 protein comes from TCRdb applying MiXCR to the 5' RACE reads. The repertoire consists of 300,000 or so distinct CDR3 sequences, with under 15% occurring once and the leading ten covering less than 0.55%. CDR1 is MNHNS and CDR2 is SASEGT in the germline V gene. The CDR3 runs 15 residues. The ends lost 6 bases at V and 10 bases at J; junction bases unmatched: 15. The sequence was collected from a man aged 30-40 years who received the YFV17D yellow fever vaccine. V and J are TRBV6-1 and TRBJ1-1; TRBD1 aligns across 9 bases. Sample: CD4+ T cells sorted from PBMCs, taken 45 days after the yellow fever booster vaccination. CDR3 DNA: TGTGCCAGCAGCCTCATGTCCCGGGACAGGGCGGCAGCTTTCTTT. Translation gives CASSLMSRDRAAAFF.